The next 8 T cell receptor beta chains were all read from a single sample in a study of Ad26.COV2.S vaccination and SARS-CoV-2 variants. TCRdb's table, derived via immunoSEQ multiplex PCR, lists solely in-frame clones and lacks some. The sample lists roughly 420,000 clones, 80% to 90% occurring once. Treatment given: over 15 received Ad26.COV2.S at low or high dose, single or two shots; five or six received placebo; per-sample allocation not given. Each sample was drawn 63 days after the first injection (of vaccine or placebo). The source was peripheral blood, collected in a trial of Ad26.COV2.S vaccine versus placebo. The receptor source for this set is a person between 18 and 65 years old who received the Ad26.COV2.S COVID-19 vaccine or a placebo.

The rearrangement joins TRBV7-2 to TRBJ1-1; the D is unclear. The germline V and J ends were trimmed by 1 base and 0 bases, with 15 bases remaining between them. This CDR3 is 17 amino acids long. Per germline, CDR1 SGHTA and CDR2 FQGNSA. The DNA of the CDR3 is TGTGCCAGCAGCTTAGTGGGGTCTCCCCATATGAACACTGAAGCTTTCTTT. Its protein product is CASSLVGSPHMNTEAFF. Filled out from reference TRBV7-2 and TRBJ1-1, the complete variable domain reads GAGVSQSPSNKVTEKGKDVELRCDPISGHTALYWYRQSLGQGLEFLIYFQGNSAPDKSGLPSDRFSAERTGGSVSTLTIQRTQQEDSAVYLCASSLVGSPHMNTEAFFGQGTRLTVV.

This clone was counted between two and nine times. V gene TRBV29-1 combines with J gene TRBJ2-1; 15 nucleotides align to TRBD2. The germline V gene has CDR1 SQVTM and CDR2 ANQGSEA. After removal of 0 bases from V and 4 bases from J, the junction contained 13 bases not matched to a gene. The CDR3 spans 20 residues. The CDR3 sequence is CSVEDGTSGRRRFLYNEQFF. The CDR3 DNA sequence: TGCAGCGTTGAAGATGGGACTAGCGGGAGGAGGCGGTTCCTTTACAATGAGCAGTTCTTC.

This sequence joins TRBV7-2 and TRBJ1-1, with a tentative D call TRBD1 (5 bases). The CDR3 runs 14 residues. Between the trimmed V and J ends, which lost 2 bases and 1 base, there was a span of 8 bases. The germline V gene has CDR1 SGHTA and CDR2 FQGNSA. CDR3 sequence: CASSLSGTNTEAFF. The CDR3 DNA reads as TGTGCCAGCAGCTTAAGCGGGACGAACACTGAAGCTTTCTTT.

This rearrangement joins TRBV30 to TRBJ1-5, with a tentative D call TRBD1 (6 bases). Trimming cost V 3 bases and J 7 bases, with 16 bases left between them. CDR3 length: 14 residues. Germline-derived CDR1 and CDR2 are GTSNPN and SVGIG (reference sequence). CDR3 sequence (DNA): TGTGCCTGGAGCCTAACCGGGGGCGAGCAGCCCCAGCATTTT. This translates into CAWSLTGGEQPQHF.

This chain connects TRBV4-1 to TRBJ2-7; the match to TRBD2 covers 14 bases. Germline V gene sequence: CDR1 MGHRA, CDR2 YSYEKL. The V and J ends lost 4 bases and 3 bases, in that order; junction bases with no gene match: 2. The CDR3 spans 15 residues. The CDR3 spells CASSLGLAGGYEQYV. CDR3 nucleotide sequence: TGCGCCAGCAGCCTAGGACTAGCGGGGGGCTACGAGCAGTACGTC.

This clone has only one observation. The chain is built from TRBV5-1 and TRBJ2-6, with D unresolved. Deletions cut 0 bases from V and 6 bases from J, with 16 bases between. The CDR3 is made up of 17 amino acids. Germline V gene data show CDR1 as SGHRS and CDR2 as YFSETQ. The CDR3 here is CASSLASGRAKANVLTF. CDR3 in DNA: TGCGCCAGCAGCTTGGCCTCTGGACGGGCGAAGGCCAACGTCCTGACTTTC.

DNA of the CDR3: TGCGCCAGCAGCCATAGAGCGGGGGGTGGTGAGACCCAGTACTTC. This codes for CASSHRAGGGETQYF. This rearrangement joins TRBV4-3 to TRBJ2-5, with TRBD2 matching 9 bases. Germline V gene lookup returns CDR1 LGHNA and CDR2 YSLEER. V lost 3 bases, J lost 5 bases, and 7 bases stayed unmatched. The CDR3 runs 15 residues.

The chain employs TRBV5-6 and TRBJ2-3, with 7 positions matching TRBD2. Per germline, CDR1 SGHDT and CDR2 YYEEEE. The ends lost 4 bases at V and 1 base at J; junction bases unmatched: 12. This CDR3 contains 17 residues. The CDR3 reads CASSPPRWEGGTDTQYF. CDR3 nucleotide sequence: TGTGCCAGCAGCCCGCCTAGGTGGGAGGGTGGCACAGATACGCAGTATTTT.